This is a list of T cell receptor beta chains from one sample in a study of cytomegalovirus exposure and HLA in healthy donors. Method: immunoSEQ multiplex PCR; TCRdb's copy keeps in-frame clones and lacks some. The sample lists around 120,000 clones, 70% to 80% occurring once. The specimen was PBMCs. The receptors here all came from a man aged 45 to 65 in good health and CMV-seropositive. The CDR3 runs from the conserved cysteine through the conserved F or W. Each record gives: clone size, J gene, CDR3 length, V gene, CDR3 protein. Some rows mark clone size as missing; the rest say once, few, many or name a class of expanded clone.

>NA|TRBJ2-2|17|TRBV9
CASSVVASGSNTGELFF
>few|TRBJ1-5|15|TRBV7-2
CASSLDGTVNQPQHF
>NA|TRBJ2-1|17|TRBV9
CASSVGVRTSGYNEQFF
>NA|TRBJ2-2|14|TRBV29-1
CSVRQRRGTGELFF
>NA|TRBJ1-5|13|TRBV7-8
CASSLGQGQPQHF
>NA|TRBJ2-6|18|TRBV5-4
CASSLRQHPRTGANVLTF
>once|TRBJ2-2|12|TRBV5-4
CASSPRTGELFF
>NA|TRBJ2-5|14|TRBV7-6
CASSRLAEQETQYF
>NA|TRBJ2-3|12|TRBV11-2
CASSPLADTQYF
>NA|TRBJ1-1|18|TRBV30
CAWRGTGLDPVRNTEAFF
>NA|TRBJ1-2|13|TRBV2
CASTRDRGAGYTF
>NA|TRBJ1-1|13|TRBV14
CASSQNRGDKAFF
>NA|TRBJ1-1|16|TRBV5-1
CASSLDSSQTNTEAFF
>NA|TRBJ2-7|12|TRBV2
CASRTGRDEQYF
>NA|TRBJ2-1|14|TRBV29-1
CSVRDRGFDNEQFF
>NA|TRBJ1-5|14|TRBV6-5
CASSYDGLGQPQHF
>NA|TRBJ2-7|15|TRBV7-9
CASPKGTSGIDEQYF
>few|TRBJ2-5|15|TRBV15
CATSRGSGGEETQYF
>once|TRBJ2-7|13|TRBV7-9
CASSLSINYEQYF
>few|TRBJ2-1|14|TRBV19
CASSRGEVDNEQFF
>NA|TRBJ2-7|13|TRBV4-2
CASSHDTTYEQYF
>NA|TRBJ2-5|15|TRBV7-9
CASSLSGTAAETQYF
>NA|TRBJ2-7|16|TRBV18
CASSPGLAGLPTGQYF
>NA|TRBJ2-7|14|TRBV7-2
CASSREGGSYEQYF
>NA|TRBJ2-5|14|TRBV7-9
CASSLEGGRGTQYF
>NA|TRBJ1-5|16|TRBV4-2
CASSQDNREANQPQHF
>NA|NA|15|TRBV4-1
CASSQGQGIFHEQYF
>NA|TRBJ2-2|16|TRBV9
CASSTRLAPNTGELFF
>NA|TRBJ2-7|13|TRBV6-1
CAVVGLAPYEQYF
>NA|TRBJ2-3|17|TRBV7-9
CASSSPAEEGETDTQYF
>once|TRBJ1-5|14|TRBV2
CASSEREGHQPQHF
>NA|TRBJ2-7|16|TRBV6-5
CASSWSHRGLGYEQYF
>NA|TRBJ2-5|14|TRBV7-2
CASSRGQGQETQYF
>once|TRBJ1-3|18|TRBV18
CASSPVRDDRGSGNTIYF
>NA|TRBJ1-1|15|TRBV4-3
CASGRQGAGNTEAFF
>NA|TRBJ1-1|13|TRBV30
CAWRAGARTEAFF